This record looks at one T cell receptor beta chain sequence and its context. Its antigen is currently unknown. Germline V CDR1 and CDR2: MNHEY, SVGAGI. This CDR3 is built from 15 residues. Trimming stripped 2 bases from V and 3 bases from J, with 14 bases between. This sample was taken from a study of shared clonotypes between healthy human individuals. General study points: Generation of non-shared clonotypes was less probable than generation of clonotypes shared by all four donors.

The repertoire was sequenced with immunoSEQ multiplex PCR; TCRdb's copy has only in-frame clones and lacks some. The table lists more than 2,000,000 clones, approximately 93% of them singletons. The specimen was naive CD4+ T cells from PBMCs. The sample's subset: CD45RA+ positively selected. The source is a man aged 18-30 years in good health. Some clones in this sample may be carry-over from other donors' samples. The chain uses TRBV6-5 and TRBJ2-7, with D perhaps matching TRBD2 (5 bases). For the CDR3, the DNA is TGTGCCAGCAGTTACGCGCGGGCTTCGGGCTACGAGCAGTACTTC. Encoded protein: CASSYARASGYEQYF.